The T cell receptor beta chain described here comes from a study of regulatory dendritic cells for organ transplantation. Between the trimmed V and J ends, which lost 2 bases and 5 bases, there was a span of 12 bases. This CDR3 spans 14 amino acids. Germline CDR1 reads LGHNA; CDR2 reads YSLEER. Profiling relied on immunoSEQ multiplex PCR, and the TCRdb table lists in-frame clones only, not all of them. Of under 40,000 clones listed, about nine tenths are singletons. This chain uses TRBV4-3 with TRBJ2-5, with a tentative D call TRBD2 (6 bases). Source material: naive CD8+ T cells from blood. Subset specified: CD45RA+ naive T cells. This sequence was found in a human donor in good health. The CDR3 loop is CASSQILAGETQYF. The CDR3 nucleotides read TGCGCCAGCAGCCAAATCCTGGCGGGGGAGACCCAGTACTTC.